Detailed here is one T cell receptor beta chain. What it recognizes is unknown. The sample's treatment: some 20 received Ad26.COV2.S at low or high dose, single or two shots; 5 received placebo; per-sample allocation not given. Day 63 after the first vaccine or placebo injection was the time point for sampling. The donor's status was that of an adult aged 18-55 years in Boston. This entry belongs to a study of Ad26.COV2.S vaccination and SARS-CoV-2 variants. The study's findings and limits: Breadth, reportedly substantial, characterized the spike-specific CD8+ and CD4+ T cell responses after vaccination.

Assay used: immunoSEQ multiplex PCR; TCRdb lists only in-frame clones, some missing. The table records approximately 350,000 clones, roughly 84% of them present only once. Germline V CDR1 and CDR2: MNHEY, SVGAGI. Germline trimming cut 6 bases from V and 7 bases from J; bases unmatched to any gene: 8. The CDR3 extends over 14 amino acids. The clonotype was recovered from a person between 18 and 60 years old who received the Ad26.COV2.S COVID-19 vaccine or a placebo. The sample here was peripheral blood, taken in a trial of Ad26.COV2.S vaccine versus placebo. The chain carries TRBV6-5 and TRBJ1-4; 7 bases agree with TRBD1. CDR3 in amino acids: CASRQPGQPEKLFF. The CDR3 nucleotides read TGTGCCAGCAGACAGCCGGGACAGCCTGAAAAACTGTTTTTT.